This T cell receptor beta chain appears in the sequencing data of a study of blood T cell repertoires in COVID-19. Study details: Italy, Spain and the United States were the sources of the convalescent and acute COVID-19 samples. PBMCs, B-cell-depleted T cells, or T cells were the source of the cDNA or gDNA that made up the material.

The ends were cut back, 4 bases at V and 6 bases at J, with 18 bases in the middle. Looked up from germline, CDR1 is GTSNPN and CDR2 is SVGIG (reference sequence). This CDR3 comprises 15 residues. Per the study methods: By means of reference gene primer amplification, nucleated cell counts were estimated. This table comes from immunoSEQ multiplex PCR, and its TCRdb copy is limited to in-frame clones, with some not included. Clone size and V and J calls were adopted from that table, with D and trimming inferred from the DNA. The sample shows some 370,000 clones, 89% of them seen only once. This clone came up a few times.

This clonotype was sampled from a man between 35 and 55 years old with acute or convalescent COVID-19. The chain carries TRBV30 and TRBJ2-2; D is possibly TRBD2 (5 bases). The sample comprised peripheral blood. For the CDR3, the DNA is TGTGCCTGGACGAAAGAGGAGGAGGTTCCCGGGGAGCTGTTTTTT. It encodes CAWTKEEEVPGELFF.